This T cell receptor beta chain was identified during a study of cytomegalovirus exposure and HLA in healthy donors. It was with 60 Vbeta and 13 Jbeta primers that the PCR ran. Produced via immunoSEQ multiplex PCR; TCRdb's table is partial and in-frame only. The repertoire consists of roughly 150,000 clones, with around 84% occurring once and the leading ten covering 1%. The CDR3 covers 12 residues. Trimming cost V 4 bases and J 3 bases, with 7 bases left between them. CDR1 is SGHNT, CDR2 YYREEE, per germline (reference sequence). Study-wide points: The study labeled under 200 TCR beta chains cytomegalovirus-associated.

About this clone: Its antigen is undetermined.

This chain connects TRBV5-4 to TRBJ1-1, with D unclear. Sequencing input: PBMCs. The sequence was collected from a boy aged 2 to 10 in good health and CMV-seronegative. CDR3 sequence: CASSGGDTEAFF. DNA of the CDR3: TGTGCCAGCAGCGGAGGAGACACTGAAGCTTTCTTT.